The clone carrying this T cell receptor (beta chain) is deemed large. The target antigen is unknown. An end of the junction differs from the germline gene, which may be a read error. The data stem from a study of T cell repertoires in ileal Crohn's disease. TCRB immunosequencing input was 400 to 650 nanograms of biopsy DNA per sample. Profiled with immunoSEQ multiplex PCR; TCRdb holds only in-frame clones, not every one. Here the sample spans about 3,600 clones, roughly 76% being singletons. Regarding the study as a whole: Endoscopic recurrence occurred in every patient whose clonality exceeded 26.8%. Compared with CD4 T cells, sorted CD8 cells carried more expanded clones.

This clonotype originated in an adult with Crohn's disease. Sample: ileal tissue.

The CDR3 nucleotides read TGTGCCAGCAGCTTGGCACAGGTGACCTACAATGAGCAGTTCTTC. Encoded protein: CASSLAQVTYNEQFF. The chain combines TRBV5-1 with TRBJ2-1, with D perhaps matching TRBD1 (5 bases). CDR1 is SGHRS, CDR2 YFSETQ, per germline. This CDR3 is built from 15 residues.